This is a list of T cell receptor beta chains from one sample in a study of T cells in Graves' hyperthyroidism and ophthalmopathy. From the multiplex PCR reads, TCRdb called clonotypes with MiXCR, one entry per CDR3 protein. Counted here are under 800,000 distinct CDR3 sequences, approximately 14% occurring once; the ten biggest clones make up 10% to 13%. The sequencing sample was made of blood. These receptor sequences come from a woman between 18 and 30 years old with Graves' hyperthyroidism. Both conserved end residues are part of each CDR3. The D gene is left open where the match is weak. Clone size is shown for a subset of rows, as once, few, many or a class of expanded clone.

J gene,CDR3 length,D gene,clone size,V gene,CDR3 DNA,CDR3 protein
TRBJ2-2,15,TRBD1,many,TRBV6-1,TGTGCCAGCAGTAACCCGGGACAGATAACCGGGGAGCTGTTTTTT,CASSNPGQITGELFF
TRBJ2-1,16,TRBD2,few,TRBV6-1,TGTGCCAGCCGGGGGCGGGGGGCCCTCTCCTACAATGAGCAGTTCTTC,CASRGRGALSYNEQFF
TRBJ2-1,15,NA,many,TRBV7-2,TGTGCCAGCAGCTTAGAGCCCGGTACGGGGCGGGAGCAGTTCTTC,CASSLEPGTGREQFF
TRBJ2-1,17,TRBD1,few,TRBV5-6,TGTGCCAGCAGCTTATTCGCCGGGACAGGGACCTACAATGAGCAGTTCTTC,CASSLFAGTGTYNEQFF
TRBJ1-3,11,NA,many,TRBV12-3/TRBV12-4,TGTGCCAGCACCCTAGGGAACACCATATATTTT,CASTLGNTIYF
TRBJ2-1,14,NA,many,TRBV12-3/TRBV12-4,TGTGCCAGCAGCCGGTCCGGGATTAGGAATGAGCAGTTCTTC,CASSRSGIRNEQFF
TRBJ2-1,15,NA,many,TRBV11-1,TGTGCCAGCAGCCCGACCAGAGGGATATTCAATGAGCAGTTCTTC,CASSPTRGIFNEQFF
TRBJ2-7,13,NA,many,TRBV3-1,TGTGCCAGCAGCCATAGGCCAAACTACGAGCAGTACTTC,CASSHRPNYEQYF
TRBJ1-1,14,NA,many,TRBV20-1,TGCAGTGCCCCAAGGCCGGATACGACCTTAGAAGCTTTCTTT,CSAPRPDTTLEAFF
TRBJ2-7,12,NA,NA,TRBV4-2,TGTGCCAGCAGCCAAGGGGGCCACGAGCAGTACTTC,CASSQGGHEQYF
TRBJ2-3,16,NA,many,TRBV28,TGTGCCAGCAGTTTCAATTTGAGGACCACGGGTGATACGCAGTATTTT,CASSFNLRTTGDTQYF
TRBJ2-2,17,TRBD2,NA,TRBV27,TGTGCCAGCAGTTCTCCGAGACTAGCGGGGGACACCGGGGAGCTGTTTTTT,CASSSPRLAGDTGELFF
TRBJ2-3,18,TRBD1,many,TRBV2,TGTGCCAGCAGTGAAGCGCTTCTGGGACAGGGGAGCACAGATACGCAGTATTTT,CASSEALLGQGSTDTQYF
TRBJ1-1,17,NA,few,TRBV5-8,TGTGCCAGCAGCTTAGTACCTCCCGCTGGGGAAAACACTGAAGCTTTCTTT,CASSLVPPAGENTEAFF
TRBJ2-1,15,TRBD2,few,TRBV5-4,TGTGCCAGCAGCCCGGGACTAGAGACCGACAATGAGCAGTTCTTC,CASSPGLETDNEQFF
TRBJ2-5,16,NA,many,TRBV11-2,TGTGCCAGCAGCTTAGATGGGGGCTCCGGCGGAGAGACCCAGTACTTC,CASSLDGGSGGETQYF
TRBJ2-2,15,NA,many,TRBV12-3/TRBV12-4,TGTGCCAGCAGTTTGAAAAGCGCGAGCACCGGGGAGCTGTTTTTT,CASSLKSASTGELFF